A single sample gave rise to the 2 T cell receptor beta chains below, sequenced in a study of blood T cell repertoires in COVID-19. Here immunoSEQ multiplex PCR was the method, and the copy in TCRdb shows in-frame clones only, minus some. The table shows more than 300,000 clones, with 85% to 95% occurring only once. The sequenced material came from PBMCs or T cells enriched from blood (not recorded which). These receptors were collected from a woman in her 30s who had been exposed to COVID-19.

The chain couples TRBV4-3 to TRBJ1-6; possibly TRBD1 for D (6 bases). The CDR3 is 17 amino acids. V was trimmed by 2 bases and J by 0 bases, leaving 11 bases between them. The germline V gene has CDR1 LGHNA and CDR2 YSLEER. The DNA for the CDR3 is TGCGCCAGCAGCCAAACTACGGACAGCTCCTATAATTCACCCCTCCACTTT. Translated, it gives CASSQTTDSSYNSPLHF.

V and J are TRBV2 and TRBJ2-7; the match to TRBD1 covers 8 bases. This CDR3 is 14 amino acids long. V shed 8 bases and J 2 bases; nucleotides not matched to a gene: 8. Per germline, CDR1 SNHLY and CDR2 FYNNEI. CDR3 bases: TGTGCCAGCCGTCAAGCAGGGGGCCCCTACGAGCAGTACTTC. Amino acid sequence: CASRQAGGPYEQYF.